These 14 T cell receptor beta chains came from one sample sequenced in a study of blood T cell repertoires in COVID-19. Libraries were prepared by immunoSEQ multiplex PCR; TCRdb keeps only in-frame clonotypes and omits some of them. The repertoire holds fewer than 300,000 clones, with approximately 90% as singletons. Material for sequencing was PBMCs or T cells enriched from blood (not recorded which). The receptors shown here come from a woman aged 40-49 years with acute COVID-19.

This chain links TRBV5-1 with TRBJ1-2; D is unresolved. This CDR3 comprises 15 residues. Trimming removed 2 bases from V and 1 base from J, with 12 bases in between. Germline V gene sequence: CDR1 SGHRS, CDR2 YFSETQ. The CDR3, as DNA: TGCGCCAGCAGCTTCGGTAGCAGCATTAACTATGGCTACACCTTC. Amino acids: CASSFGSSINYGYTF.

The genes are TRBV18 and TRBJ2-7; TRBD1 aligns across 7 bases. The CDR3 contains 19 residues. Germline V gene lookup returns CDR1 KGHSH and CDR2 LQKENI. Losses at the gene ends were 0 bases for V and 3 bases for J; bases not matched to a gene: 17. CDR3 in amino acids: CASSPPLRGNPTILYEQYF. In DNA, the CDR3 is TGTGCCAGCTCACCACCGCTCAGGGGGAACCCCACAATCCTCTACGAGCAGTACTTC.

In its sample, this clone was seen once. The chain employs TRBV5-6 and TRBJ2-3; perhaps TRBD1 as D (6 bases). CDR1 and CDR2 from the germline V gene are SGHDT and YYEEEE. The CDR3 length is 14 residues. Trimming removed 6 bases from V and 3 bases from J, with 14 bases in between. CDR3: CASILTGATDTQYF. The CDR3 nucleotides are TGTGCCAGCATCCTGACAGGAGCTACAGATACGCAGTATTTT.

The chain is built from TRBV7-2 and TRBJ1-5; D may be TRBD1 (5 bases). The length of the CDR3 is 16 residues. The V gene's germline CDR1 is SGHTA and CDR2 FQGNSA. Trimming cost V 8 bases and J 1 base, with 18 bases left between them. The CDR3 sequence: CASSGAGGISNQPQHF. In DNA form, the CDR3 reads TGTGCCAGCTCTGGGGCCGGGGGGATAAGCAATCAGCCCCAGCATTTT.

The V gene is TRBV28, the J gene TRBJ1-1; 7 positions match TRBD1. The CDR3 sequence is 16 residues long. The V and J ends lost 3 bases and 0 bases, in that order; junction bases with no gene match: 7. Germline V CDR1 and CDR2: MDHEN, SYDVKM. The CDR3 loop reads CASSFLGQVMNTEAFF. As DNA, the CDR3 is TGTGCCAGCAGTTTCCTTGGACAGGTCATGAACACTGAAGCTTTCTTT.

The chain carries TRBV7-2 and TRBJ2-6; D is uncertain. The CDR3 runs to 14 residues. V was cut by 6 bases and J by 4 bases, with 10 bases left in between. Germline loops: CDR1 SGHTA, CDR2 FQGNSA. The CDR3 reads CASRARRGANVLTF. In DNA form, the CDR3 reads TGTGCCAGCAGAGCCCGTCGAGGGGCCAACGTCCTGACTTTC.

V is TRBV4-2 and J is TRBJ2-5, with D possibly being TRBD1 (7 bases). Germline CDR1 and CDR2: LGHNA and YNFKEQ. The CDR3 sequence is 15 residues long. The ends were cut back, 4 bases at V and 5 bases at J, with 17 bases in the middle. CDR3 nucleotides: TGTGCCAGCAGCCGAACGGGGGACAGTTGGGAGACCCAGTACTTC. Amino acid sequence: CASSRTGDSWETQYF.

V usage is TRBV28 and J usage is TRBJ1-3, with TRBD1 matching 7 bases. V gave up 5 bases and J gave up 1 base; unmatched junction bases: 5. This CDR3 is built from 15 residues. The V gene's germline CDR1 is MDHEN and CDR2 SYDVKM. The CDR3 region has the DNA TGTGCCAGCAGTCCCGACAGGGAGTCTGGAAACACCATATATTTT. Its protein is CASSPDRESGNTIYF.

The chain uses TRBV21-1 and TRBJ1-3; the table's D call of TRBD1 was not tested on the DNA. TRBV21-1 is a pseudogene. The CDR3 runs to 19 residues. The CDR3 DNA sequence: TGTGCCAGCAGCAGATTGGGCGAGGGACCTAGGGGGTCTGGAAACACCATATATTTT. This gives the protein CASSRLGEGPRGSGNTIYF.

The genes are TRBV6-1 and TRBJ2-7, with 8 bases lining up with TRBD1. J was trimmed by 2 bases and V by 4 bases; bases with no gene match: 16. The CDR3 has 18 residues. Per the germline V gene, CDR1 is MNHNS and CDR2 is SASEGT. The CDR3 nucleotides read TGTGCCAGCAGTGGTGGCCTTCTCCCGGGACAGGATCCCTACGAGCAGTACTTC. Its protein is CASSGGLLPGQDPYEQYF.

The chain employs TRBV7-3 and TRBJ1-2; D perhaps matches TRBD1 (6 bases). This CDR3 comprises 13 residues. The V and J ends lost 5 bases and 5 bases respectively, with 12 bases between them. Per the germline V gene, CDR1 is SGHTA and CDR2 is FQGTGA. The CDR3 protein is CASSPDGQYGYTF. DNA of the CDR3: TGTGCCAGCAGCCCGGACGGACAGTATGGCTACACCTTC.

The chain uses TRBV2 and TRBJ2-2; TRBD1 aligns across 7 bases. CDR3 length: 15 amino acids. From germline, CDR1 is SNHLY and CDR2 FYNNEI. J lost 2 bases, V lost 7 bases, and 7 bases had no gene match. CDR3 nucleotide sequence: TGTGCCAGCAACCGGGACAGCTCAAACACCGGGGAGCTGTTTTTT. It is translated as CASNRDSSNTGELFF.

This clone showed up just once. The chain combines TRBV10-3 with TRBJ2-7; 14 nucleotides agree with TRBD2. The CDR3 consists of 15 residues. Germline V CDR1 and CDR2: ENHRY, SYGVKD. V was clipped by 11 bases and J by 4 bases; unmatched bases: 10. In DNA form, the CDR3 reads TGTGCCTCCGCCCCGGGACTAGCGGGAGAGTACGAGCAGTACTTC. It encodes CASAPGLAGEYEQYF.

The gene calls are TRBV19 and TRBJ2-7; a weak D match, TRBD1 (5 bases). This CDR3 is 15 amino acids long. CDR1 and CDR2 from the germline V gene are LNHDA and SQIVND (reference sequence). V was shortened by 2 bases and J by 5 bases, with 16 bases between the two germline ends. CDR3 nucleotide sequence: TGTGCCAGTAGTATAACGGGTCAGGGTGGGAACGAGCAGTACTTC. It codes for CASSITGQGGNEQYF. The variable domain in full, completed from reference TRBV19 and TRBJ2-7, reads DGGITQSPKYLFRKEGQNVTLSCEQNLNHDAMYWYRQDPGQGLRLIYYSQIVNDFQKGDIAEGYSVSREKKESFPLTVTSAQKNPTAFYLCASSITGQGGNEQYFGPGTRLTVT.